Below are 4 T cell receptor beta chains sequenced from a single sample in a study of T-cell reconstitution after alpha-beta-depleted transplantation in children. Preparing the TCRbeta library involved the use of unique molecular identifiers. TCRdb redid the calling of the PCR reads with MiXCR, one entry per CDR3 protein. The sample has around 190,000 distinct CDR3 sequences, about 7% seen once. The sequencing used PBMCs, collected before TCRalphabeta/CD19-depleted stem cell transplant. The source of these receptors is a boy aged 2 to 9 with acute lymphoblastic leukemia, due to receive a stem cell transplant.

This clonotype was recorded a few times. The CDR3 nucleotides are TGTGCCGGGGGGACAGACCAAGAGACCCAGTACTTC. Its translation is CAGGTDQETQYF. The chain is built from TRBV6-1 and TRBJ2-5, with a weak D call TRBD1 (7 bases). The germline V and J ends were trimmed by 11 bases and 0 bases, with 10 bases remaining between them. Germline V gene data show CDR1 as MNHNS and CDR2 as SASEGT. The length of the CDR3 is 12 residues.

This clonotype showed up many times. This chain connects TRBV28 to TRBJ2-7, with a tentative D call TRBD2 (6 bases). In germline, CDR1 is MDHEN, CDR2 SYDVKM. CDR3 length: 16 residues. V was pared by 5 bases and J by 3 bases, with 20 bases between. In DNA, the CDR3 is TGTGCCAGCAGTCTTAGGTGGTCGGGAGAAGACTACGAGCAGTACTTC. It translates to CASSLRWSGEDYEQYF.

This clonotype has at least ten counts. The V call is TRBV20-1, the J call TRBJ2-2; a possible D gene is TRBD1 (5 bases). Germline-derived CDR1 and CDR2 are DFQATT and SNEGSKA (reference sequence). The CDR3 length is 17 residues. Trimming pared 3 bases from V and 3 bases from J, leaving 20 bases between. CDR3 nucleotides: TGCAGTGCTAGTTCACATGCAGGGAAGAAATACACCGGGGAGCTGTTTTTT. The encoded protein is CSASSHAGKKYTGELFF.

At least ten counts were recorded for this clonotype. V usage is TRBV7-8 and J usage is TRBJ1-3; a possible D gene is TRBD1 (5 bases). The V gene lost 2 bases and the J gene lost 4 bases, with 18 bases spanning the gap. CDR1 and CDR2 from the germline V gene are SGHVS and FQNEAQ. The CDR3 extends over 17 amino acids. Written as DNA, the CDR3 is TGTGCCAGCAGCTTAATTGGAGGGGCCAACTGGGGAAACACCATATATTTT. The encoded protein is CASSLIGGANWGNTIYF.